This TCR beta chain was captured by sequencing in a study of shared clonotypes between healthy human individuals. Across the whole study: Donor composition was a couple of women and a few men, aged 18 to 49.

Germline V gives CDR1 SQVTM, CDR2 ANQGSEA. The CDR3 has 13 amino acids. V shed 7 bases, J shed 2 bases, and the junction held 6 bases outside the gene matches. The assay ran at deep level. Clones were sequenced by immunoSEQ multiplex PCR, and TCRdb holds only the in-frame ones, with some missing. The data contain around 510,000 clones, more than 95% of them seen just once; the ten biggest clones take up around 0.067%. The genes are TRBV29-1 and TRBJ2-7, with 9 bases that match TRBD1. What was sequenced was naive CD4+ T cells sorted from blood. The subset is: CD45RA+ positively selected. The sequence came from a woman aged 25-40 years in good health. The DNA of the CDR3 is TGCAGCGCTGGACAGGGGCTACCCTACGAGCAGTACTTC. Encoded protein: CSAGQGLPYEQYF.